The entry that follows covers one T cell receptor beta chain sequence. The antigen is unknown. One junction end disagrees with the germline gene, perhaps due to a read error. The source material, RNA transcripts, was used to amplify TCR beta CDR3 regions. HTBI primers were used for first-round RT-PCR of the TCR CDR3. A single record per CDR3 protein comes from TCRdb applying MiXCR to the multiplex PCR reads. The sample yields 250,000 to 300,000 distinct CDR3 sequences, 15% to 20% seen once. This entry belongs to a study of T cells in Graves' hyperthyroidism and ophthalmopathy. Overall study results and limits: The majority of expanded thyroid clonotypes above 0.001 also appeared in blood. Ophthalmopathy onset followed model prediction by a median about six months.

Ophthalmopathy patients had moderate-to-severe active disease, CAS ≥3, NOSPECS ≥4, and disease duration under 3 months. It was approximately 9.4 ml of fresh peripheral blood that supplied the PBMCs. This clonotype was sampled from a man between 45 and 60 years old with Graves' ophthalmopathy. Sequenced material: blood.

CDR3 loop: CAGSPSSGDPYEQYF. The DNA for the CDR3 is TGCGCCGGCAGCCCATCTTCGGGAGATCCCTACGAGCAGTACTTC. This chain uses TRBV11-2 with TRBJ2-7; a possible D gene is TRBD2 (6 bases). The CDR3 spans 15 residues. Germline lookup yields CDR1 SGHAT and CDR2 FQNNGV.